This is a list of T cell receptor beta chains from one sample in a study of memory CD4+ T cells and cytomegalovirus serostatus. Clones were read by immunoSEQ multiplex PCR, and TCRdb kept only the in-frame ones, dropping some. The sample lists tens of thousands of clones; roughly 78% were seen once. Material: memory CD4+ T cells from blood. All receptors derive from an adult in good health and CMV-seronegative. The CDR3 runs from the conserved cysteine through the conserved F or W. A D gene is named only where the DNA matches it firmly. Where a row states a size, it is once, few, many or the class of an expanded clone; other rows omit it.

d_call: .
j_call: TRBJ2-7
v_call: TRBV2
cdr3_length: 12
clone_size: .
cdr3_nt: TGTGCCAGCAGTTTTGAGATCTACGAGCAGTACTTC
cdr3_aa: CASSFEIYEQYF

d_call: .
j_call: TRBJ2-2
v_call: TRBV6-4
cdr3_length: 13
clone_size: .
cdr3_nt: TGTGCCAGCAGTGCCGTCCACACCGGGGAGCTGTTTTTT
cdr3_aa: CASSAVHTGELFF

d_call: .
j_call: TRBJ1-1
v_call: TRBV5-1
cdr3_length: 14
clone_size: .
cdr3_nt: TGCGCCAGCAGCTTTAGGTGGGGACGAACTGAAGCTTTCTTT
cdr3_aa: CASSFRWGRTEAFF

d_call: .
j_call: TRBJ1-3
v_call: TRBV4-1
cdr3_length: 15
clone_size: .
cdr3_nt: TGCGCCAGCAGCCAAGGTTCGGTCTCTGGAAACACCATATATTTT
cdr3_aa: CASSQGSVSGNTIYF

d_call: TRBD1
j_call: TRBJ2-7
v_call: TRBV10-1
cdr3_length: 17
clone_size: .
cdr3_nt: TGCGCCAGCAGTGAACGGGACAGGGGGCTGAGCTCCTACGAGCAGTACTTC
cdr3_aa: CASSERDRGLSSYEQYF

d_call: .
j_call: TRBJ1-5
v_call: TRBV18
cdr3_length: 13
clone_size: .
cdr3_nt: TGTGCCAGCTCACCAGAAGGCGATCAGCCCCAGCATTTT
cdr3_aa: CASSPEGDQPQHF

d_call: TRBD1
j_call: TRBJ1-6
v_call: TRBV18
cdr3_length: 15
clone_size: .
cdr3_nt: TGTGCCAGCTCACCGCTCGGACAGGGGGTCGCACCCCTCCACTTT
cdr3_aa: CASSPLGQGVAPLHF

d_call: TRBD1
j_call: TRBJ1-6
v_call: TRBV7-8
cdr3_length: 18
clone_size: .
cdr3_nt: TGTGCCAGCAGCCCCAATTTTAGACAGGGTTCGTATAATTCACCCCTCCACTTT
cdr3_aa: CASSPNFRQGSYNSPLHF

d_call: .
j_call: TRBJ1-1
v_call: TRBV28
cdr3_length: 13
clone_size: few
cdr3_nt: TGTGCCAGCAGTTTACGGGGTAGCACTGAAGCTTTCTTT
cdr3_aa: CASSLRGSTEAFF

d_call: .
j_call: TRBJ1-3
v_call: TRBV30
cdr3_length: 15
clone_size: .
cdr3_nt: TGTGCCTGGGTTCGACAGGCTTACTCTGGAAACACCATATATTTT
cdr3_aa: CAWVRQAYSGNTIYF

d_call: .
j_call: TRBJ1-5
v_call: TRBV5-4
cdr3_length: 15
clone_size: .
cdr3_nt: TGTGCCAGCAGCTTAGGTGGGGGCCGTGATCAGCCCCAGCATTTT
cdr3_aa: CASSLGGGRDQPQHF

d_call: .
j_call: TRBJ1-5
v_call: TRBV10-3
cdr3_length: 16
clone_size: few
cdr3_nt: TGTGCCATCAGTGAGTCGATGGAGACAGGTAATCAGCCCCAGCATTTT
cdr3_aa: CAISESMETGNQPQHF

d_call: TRBD1
j_call: TRBJ1-3
v_call: TRBV7-8
cdr3_length: 16
clone_size: .
cdr3_nt: TGTGCCAGCAGCGTAATCCCGGACAGGGGGAGTAACACCATATATTTT
cdr3_aa: CASSVIPDRGSNTIYF

d_call: .
j_call: TRBJ2-2
v_call: TRBV11-1
cdr3_length: 16
clone_size: .
cdr3_nt: TGTGCCAGCAGCCAGTCTGGGCATCGTGTTACCGGGGAGCTGTTTTTT
cdr3_aa: CASSQSGHRVTGELFF

d_call: .
j_call: TRBJ2-3
v_call: TRBV1
cdr3_length: 17
clone_size: once
cdr3_nt: TGCACCAGCAGCCCAGATAGCGGGGGGCTTAGCACAGATACGCAGTATTTT
cdr3_aa: CTSSPDSGGLSTDTQYF

d_call: .
j_call: TRBJ2-5
v_call: TRBV5-1
cdr3_length: 14
clone_size: .
cdr3_nt: TGCGCCAGCAGCTTGGCTAGCTTCCAAGAGACCCAGTACTTC
cdr3_aa: CASSLASFQETQYF

d_call: TRBD1
j_call: TRBJ1-6
v_call: TRBV5-1
cdr3_length: 14
clone_size: .
cdr3_nt: TGCGCCAGCACGGTGGGACAGGGGACTTCACCCCTCCACTTT
cdr3_aa: CASTVGQGTSPLHF

d_call: .
j_call: TRBJ1-2
v_call: TRBV30
cdr3_length: 13
clone_size: .
cdr3_nt: TGTGCCTGGAGTGTAGGGACCTTCTATGGCTACACCTTC
cdr3_aa: CAWSVGTFYGYTF

d_call: .
j_call: TRBJ2-7
v_call: TRBV5-1
cdr3_length: 16
clone_size: .
cdr3_nt: TGCGCCAGCAGCATGGCCGAACAGGGTTCAAGCTACGAGCAGTACTTC
cdr3_aa: CASSMAEQGSSYEQYF

d_call: TRBD1
j_call: TRBJ1-5
v_call: TRBV18
cdr3_length: 17
clone_size: .
cdr3_nt: TGTGCCAGCTCACCAATGACAGGGGGAGGTAGCAATCAGCCCCAGCATTTT
cdr3_aa: CASSPMTGGGSNQPQHF